A single sample gave rise to the 32 T cell receptor beta chains below, sequenced in a study of CD8+ T cells in alopecia areata. Combined cutaneous lymph node cells underwent sorting by CD4, CD8alpha, NKG2D, NKG2ACE and additional markers. Following extraction, RNA underwent reverse transcription to cDNA, which served as the sequencing template. Repertoires were generated with immunoSEQ multiplex PCR, while TCRdb's copy carries only in-frame clones and drops some. Singletons are absent from the sample, which has around 300,000 clones. The sample comprised CD4+ T cells sorted from a lymph node. Receptors originate from a C3H/HeJ mouse with alopecia areata. For this mouse line, the MHC haplotype is H2-k.

On this clone itself: The genes are named according to mouse. The DNA ends 3 residues before the CDR3 does, and the rest of the CDR3 is filled in from the germline J gene. The rearrangement joins TRBV1 to TRBJ1-6; D call uncertain. TRBJ1-6 is an ORF, and what it does is uncertain. Per the germline V gene, CDR1 is NSQYPW and CDR2 is LRSPGD (reference sequence). V was trimmed by 3 bases and J by 0 bases, leaving 9 bases between them. The CDR3 runs 16 residues. The sequenced part of the CDR3 DNA is TGCACCTGCAGTGCCAGGATCAATTCCTATAATTCGCCC. Translating gives CTCSARINSYNSP. The whole CDR3 region reads CTCSARINSYNSPLYF.

With regard to this clone: Mouse germline and gene names are used. The read finishes 4 residues shy of the CDR3 end, and the germline J gene is used to complete it. This chain joins TRBV31 and TRBJ2-2; 9 positions agree with TRBD2. This CDR3 contains 15 residues. Per the germline V gene, CDR1 is GKSSPN and CDR2 is SITVG. J gave up 6 bases and V 0 bases, and 5 bases lay outside the gene matches. Partial CDR3 DNA: TGTGCCTGGAGTCTGATGGGGGGGCGCCCCGGG. Encoded protein: CAWSLMGGRPG. The complete CDR3 protein is CAWSLMGGRPGQLYF.

This clone has a handful of counts. Genes and germline are mouse. The CDR3 extends 4 residues past the end of the read, so its final part is completed from the germline J gene. The chain couples TRBV13-1 to TRBJ2-5, with 8 bases aligning to TRBD1. This CDR3 has 15 residues. Per the germline V gene, CDR1 is NSHNY and CDR2 is SYGAGN. CDR3 DNA, as far as it was read: TGTGCCAGCAGTCGTTTTCCCCACAGGGGGGAC. Translating gives CASSRFPHRGD. The complete CDR3 reads CASSRFPHRGDTQYF.

This clone was detected a few times. Gene and germline names: mouse. The sequenced fragment ends 4 residues before the CDR3 boundary, so the rest is inferred from the germline J gene. V is TRBV1 and J is TRBJ2-5; no firm D call. Germline V gives CDR1 NSQYPW, CDR2 LRSPGD (reference sequence). With 0 bases removed from V and 3 bases from J, the gap between germline ends came to 7 bases. The CDR3 is 14 amino acids. The sequenced part of the CDR3 DNA is TGCACCTGCAGTGCAGATGTCAGTCAAGAC. It is translated as CTCSADVSQD. The whole CDR3 sequence reads CTCSADVSQDTQYF.

This clone was picked up a small number of times. Genes here carry mouse names. The read ends 4 residues shy of where the CDR3 ends; the end is completed using the germline J gene. Other DNA variants within this sample encode the same CDR3. The chain has TRBV17 and TRBJ2-1; 9 bases are shared with TRBD1. Germline assignment: CDR1 MNHDT and CDR2 YYDKIL. This CDR3 region has 15 residues. With V trimmed by 3 bases and J by 1 base, 1 base remained unmatched. The CDR3 bases that were read are TGTGCTAGCAGTAGGGGACAGGGAAACTATGCT. Encoded protein: CASSRGQGNYA. The complete CDR3 protein is CASSRGQGNYAEQFF.

This clone has more than one count but fewer than ten. Gene labels here are mouse ones. Read sequence stops 4 residues before the CDR3 end, and the germline J gene provides the missing end. Other DNA sequences in the same sample also yield this CDR3. This chain joins TRBV17 and TRBJ2-7; 11 nucleotides agree with TRBD2. The CDR3 has 15 residues. Germline trimming cut 3 bases from V and 3 bases from J; bases unmatched to any gene: 4. Germline CDR1 MNHDT, CDR2 YYDKIL. CDR3 protein: CASSRGGLGDYEQYF. CDR3 DNA, as far as it was read: TGTGCTAGCAGTAGGGGGGGACTGGGGGACTAT.

About this clone: Possible read error: a much larger clone is one base away. Gene labels here are mouse ones. The observed sequence ends 4 residues before the CDR3 terminus, with the missing tail filled in from the germline J gene. Other DNA sequences of this sample code for an identical CDR3. V usage is TRBV13-3 and J usage is TRBJ2-1; the D gene is possibly TRBD1 (5 bases). Germline CDR1 NNHDY, CDR2 SYVADS. There are 14 residues in the CDR3. V was pared by 1 base and J by 1 base, with 6 bases between. The CDR3 protein is CASSDPGNYAEQFF. The sequenced CDR3 bases are TGTGCCAGCAGTGATCCAGGGAACTATGCT.

A word on this clone: The genes and germline here are from mouse. The sequence runs out 4 residues before the end of the CDR3; the remainder is reconstructed from the germline J gene. This chain uses TRBV19 with TRBJ1-1, with 10 positions matching TRBD1. The CDR3 length is 15 residues. CDR1 and CDR2 from the germline V gene are FNHDT and SITEND (reference sequence). J was trimmed by 0 bases and V by 3 bases; bases with no gene match: 2. CDR3 residues: CASSRDRGANTEVFF. CDR3 bases read: TGTGCCAGCAGTAGGGACAGGGGTGCAAACACA.

Comments on this clone: The gene names given are mouse names. The read halts 4 residues ahead of the CDR3 end, with the missing end drawn from the germline J gene. This chain links TRBV13-1 with TRBJ2-4; D may be TRBD2 (5 bases). V lost 2 bases to trimming and J lost 2 bases, with 12 bases between them. CDR1 and CDR2 (germline): NSHNY, SYGAGN. The length of the CDR3 is 15 residues. The DNA read from the CDR3 is TGTGCCAGCAGTGAAACAACTGGTCCTCAAAAC. It encodes CASSETTGPQN. The whole CDR3 sequence reads CASSETTGPQNTLYF.

Turning to this clone: Genes here carry mouse names. Read data end 4 residues before the CDR3 end; the end is taken from the germline J gene. V and J are TRBV13-1 and TRBJ2-7; D not resolved. V was trimmed by 4 bases and J by 0 bases, leaving 8 bases between them. Germline loops: CDR1 NSHNY, CDR2 SYGAGN. The length of the CDR3 is 13 residues. CDR3 protein: CASSPQSSYEQYF. The sequenced part of the CDR3 DNA is TGTGCCAGCAGTCCACAAAGCTCCTAT.

Turning to this clone: The gene symbols are mouse symbols. The read is 4 residues too short to cover the CDR3 end, so that end is filled in from the germline J gene. The chain couples TRBV29 to TRBJ2-1, with D perhaps matching TRBD1 (5 bases). The CDR3 covers 13 residues. From germline, CDR1 is MSHET and CDR2 SYDVDS. V lost 4 bases and J lost 4, with 8 bases in between. CDR3 sequence: CASSSDKYAEQFF. CDR3 bases read: TGTGCTAGCAGTTCGGACAAATATGCT. Full variable domain (outside the CDR3, taken from reference TRBV29 and TRBJ2-1): DMKVTQMPRYLIKRMGENVLLECGQDMSHETMYWYRQDPGLGLQLIYISYDVDSNSEGDIPKGYRVSRKKREHFSLILDSAKTNQTSVYFCASSSDKYAEQFFGPGTRLTVL.

This clone was detected a few times. Mouse gene names apply. The read halts 3 residues ahead of the CDR3 end, with the missing end drawn from the germline J gene. The chain recombines TRBV19 with TRBJ1-6; D is ambiguous. TRBJ1-6 is noted as an ORF with a role that remains uncertain. The CDR3 is made up of 15 amino acids. Germline CDR1 is FNHDT and CDR2 is SITEND (reference sequence). Trimming took 4 bases from V and 0 from J, leaving 8 bases between them. The CDR3 loop reads CASSLDTSYNSPLYF. Partial CDR3 DNA: TGTGCCAGCAGTCTCGACACTTCCTATAATTCGCCC.

With respect to this clone: Mouse germline and gene names are used. This sample includes further DNA sequences coding for the same CDR3. The sequenced part of the CDR3 DNA is TGCACCTGCAGTGCAGGGACTGGCTAT. Translated, it gives CTCSAGTGY. The whole CDR3 reads CTCSAGTGYEQYF. The J gene is TRBJ2-7, the V gene TRBV1, with 7 bases aligning to TRBD2. The read finishes 4 residues shy of the CDR3 end, and the germline J gene is used to complete it. The CDR3 consists of 13 residues. The germline gives CDR1 NSQYPW, CDR2 LRSPGD (reference sequence). The ends lost 1 base at V and 3 bases at J; junction bases unmatched: 0.

This clone was observed a few times. The gene symbols are mouse symbols. Other nucleotide sequences in the sample specify the same CDR3. CDR3 residues: CAWTGTNTGQLYF. The CDR3 bases that were read are TGTGCCTGGACAGGTACAAACACCGGG. The gene calls are TRBV31 and TRBJ2-2; D gene unclear. The CDR3 extends 4 residues past the end of the read, so its final part is completed from the germline J gene. Germline loops: CDR1 GKSSPN, CDR2 SITVG. This CDR3 comprises 13 residues. The germline V and J ends were trimmed by 4 bases and 0 bases, with 6 bases remaining between them.

This clone was detected a few times. Any gene name here is a mouse gene name. The missing CDR3 end, 4 residues past where the read stops, is filled in from the germline J gene. The rearrangement joins TRBV5 to TRBJ2-2; D is ambiguous. This CDR3 is 17 amino acids long. V dropped 0 bases and J dropped 0 bases, with 11 bases sitting between them. Germline CDR1 and CDR2: LGHNA and YNLKQL (reference sequence). The CDR3 DNA, read in part, is TGTGCCAGCAGCCAAGATAGTGGGTGGACAAACACCGGG. Residues: CASSQDSGWTNTG. The complete CDR3 protein is CASSQDSGWTNTGQLYF.

The sample holds a few counts of this clone. The gene names here belong to mouse. The CDR3 extends 4 residues past the end of the read, so its final part is completed from the germline J gene. The chain uses TRBV19 and TRBJ2-4, with D perhaps TRBD1 (6 bases). V lost 2 bases and J 1 base, leaving 8 bases between the germline ends. Germline CDR1 reads FNHDT; CDR2 reads SITEND (reference sequence). The CDR3 runs to 14 residues. The CDR3 loop reads CASSIHRGQNTLYF. CDR3 bases read: TGTGCCAGCAGTATCCACAGGGGTCAAAAC.

This clone came up a few times. Mouse names are used for the genes. Read data end 4 residues before the CDR3 end; the end is taken from the germline J gene. The V and J genes are TRBV31 and TRBJ2-5; a possible D gene is TRBD2 (7 bases). The length of the CDR3 is 14 residues. The germline V and J ends were trimmed by 1 base and 2 bases, with 10 bases remaining between them. The V gene's germline CDR1 is GKSSPN and CDR2 SITVG. The CDR3 reads CAWSRGALQDTQYF. CDR3 DNA, as far as it was read: TGTGCCTGGAGTCGGGGGGCCCTCCAAGAC.

Remarks on this clone: Mouse names are used for the genes. Read coverage stops 4 residues before the CDR3 terminus; the germline J gene supplies the remainder. The chain uses TRBV1 and TRBJ2-5; 7 bases map to TRBD1. From germline, CDR1 is NSQYPW and CDR2 LRSPGD (reference sequence). The CDR3 extends over 14 amino acids. CDR3 in amino acids: CTCSAQGERDTQYF. The DNA read from the CDR3 is TGCACCTGCAGTGCACAGGGGGAGAGGGAC.

A remark on this clone: Germline and genes: mouse. The read ends 4 residues shy of where the CDR3 ends; the end is completed using the germline J gene. This sequence joins TRBV13-1 and TRBJ2-7; TRBD1 agrees at 9 bases. Germline CDR1 NSHNY, CDR2 SYGAGN. The CDR3 is made up of 14 amino acids. CDR3 bases read: TGTGCCAGCAGTGTCGGACAGGGGCCGTAT. This translates into CASSVGQGPY. The CDR3 in its entirety is CASSVGQGPYEQYF.

Comments on this clone: Mouse names are used for the genes. Coverage ceases 4 residues before the CDR3 finishes, and the germline J gene fills in the end. This chain joins TRBV5 and TRBJ2-5; D may be TRBD1 (6 bases). CDR3 size: 16 residues. In germline, CDR1 is LGHNA, CDR2 YNLKQL (reference sequence). Trimming pared 0 bases from V and 0 bases from J, leaving 10 bases between. CDR3 DNA (partial): TGTGCCAGCAGCCAAGATGGCAGGGGTAACCAAGAC. It yields the protein CASSQDGRGNQD. The whole CDR3 sequence reads CASSQDGRGNQDTQYF.

On this clone: Mouse gene names and germline throughout. The CDR3 extends 3 residues past the end of the read, so its final part is completed from the germline J gene. Other DNA sequences from this sample encode an identical CDR3 as well. The chain carries TRBV13-2 and TRBJ1-6; a weak D match, TRBD1 (5 bases). TRBJ1-6 is assigned to the ORF class and has an uncertain function. Germline V gene lookup returns CDR1 NNHNN and CDR2 SYGAGS (reference sequence). The V and J ends lost 0 bases and 3 bases respectively, with 7 bases between them. CDR3 length equals 15 residues. The CDR3 bases that were read are TGTGCCAGCGGTGATGCGAGGGGCTATAATTCGCCC. Translating it yields CASGDARGYNSP. In full, the CDR3 is CASGDARGYNSPLYF.

This clone appeared a few times. All gene names here are mouse names. CDR3 amino acids: CASKDKKNTLYF. The sequenced part of the CDR3 DNA is TGTGCCAGCAAGGACAAAAAAAAC. The gene calls are TRBV19 and TRBJ2-4; a weak D match, TRBD1 (5 bases). The read comes to an end 4 residues before the CDR3 does, leaving the germline J gene to fill in the end. CDR1 and CDR2 (germline): FNHDT, SITEND (reference sequence). This CDR3 comprises 12 residues.

About this clone itself: Gene names follow the mouse nomenclature. The read ends 4 residues shy of where the CDR3 ends; the end is completed using the germline J gene. The chain couples TRBV13-1 to TRBJ2-5; a possible D gene is TRBD1 (6 bases). Germline CDR1 and CDR2: NSHNY and SYGAGN. The CDR3 totals 13 residues. The CDR3 sequence is CASSGQEGDTQYF. The CDR3 bases that were read are TGTGCCAGCAGTGGACAGGAGGGGGAC.

Worth noting for this clone: The gene names here belong to mouse. The sequenced part of the CDR3 DNA is TGCACCTGCAGTGCGTCAAATGCT. The encoded protein is CTCSASNA. The whole CDR3 protein is CTCSASNAEQFF. This rearrangement joins TRBV1 to TRBJ2-1, with D uncertain. The read terminates 4 residues before the CDR3 end, so the remaining end is supplied by the germline J gene. Germline V gene lookup returns CDR1 NSQYPW and CDR2 LRSPGD (reference sequence). The CDR3 runs to 12 residues. Deletions cut 3 bases from V and 5 bases from J, with 5 bases between.

Only a few counts were recorded for this clone. The listed genes are named as in mouse. With the read ending 4 residues before the CDR3 end, the germline J gene is used to fill in that end. The genes are TRBV13-2 and TRBJ2-3; D gene uncertain. The V gene lost 1 base and the J gene lost 0 bases, with 9 bases spanning the gap. The CDR3 runs to 15 residues. Germline lookup yields CDR1 NNHNN and CDR2 SYGAGS (reference sequence). This CDR3 is CASGDSRASAETLYF. The sequenced part of the CDR3 DNA is TGTGCCAGCGGTGATAGCAGAGCTAGTGCAGAA.

This clone was found a few times. Each gene name is a mouse one. The read comes to an end 4 residues before the CDR3 does, leaving the germline J gene to fill in the end. V and J are TRBV13-2 and TRBJ2-5; no clear D gene. Germline V gives CDR1 NNHNN, CDR2 SYGAGS (reference sequence). V was cut by 5 bases and J by 3 bases, with 10 bases left in between. The length of the CDR3 is 13 residues. The CDR3 DNA, read in part, is TGTGCCAGCGGGGAACAGATTCAAGAC. This translates into CASGEQIQD. The full CDR3 protein reads CASGEQIQDTQYF.

As to this clone: All gene names here are mouse names. The read ends 4 residues shy of where the CDR3 ends; the end is completed using the germline J gene. The rearrangement uses TRBV31 and TRBJ2-1; 12 bases line up with TRBD2. J gave up 6 bases and V 1 base, and 1 base lay outside the gene matches. The CDR3 is 14 amino acids. Per germline, CDR1 GKSSPN and CDR2 SITVG. The sequenced part of the CDR3 DNA is TGTGCCTGGAGTCGGGACTGGGGGGTTGCT. Translation gives CAWSRDWGVA. The CDR3 in full is CAWSRDWGVAEQFF.

This clone has a handful of counts. Any gene name here is a mouse gene name. The read terminates 4 residues before the CDR3 end, so the remaining end is supplied by the germline J gene. The chain is built from TRBV5 and TRBJ2-3; weak D call: TRBD2 (6 bases). Germline lookup yields CDR1 LGHNA and CDR2 YNLKQL (reference sequence). The V and J ends lost 0 bases and 0 bases respectively, with 10 bases between them. This CDR3 contains 16 residues. The CDR3 loop is CASSQDRLASAETLYF. CDR3 DNA, as far as it was read: TGTGCCAGCAGCCAAGATCGACTGGCTAGTGCAGAA.

On this clone: The gene symbols are mouse symbols. CDR3: CASSINNQNTLYF. CDR3 DNA, as far as it was read: TGTGCCAGCAGTATAAACAATCAAAAC. The rearrangement uses TRBV19 and TRBJ2-4; D is unresolved. The CDR3 is cut off 4 residues early in the read; its end comes from the germline J gene. V lost 1 base and J lost 2, with 5 bases in between. Germline CDR1 reads FNHDT; CDR2 reads SITEND (reference sequence). The CDR3 spans 13 residues.

This clone was detected a few times. Genes here carry mouse names. The sequence runs out 4 residues before the end of the CDR3; the remainder is reconstructed from the germline J gene. The chain carries TRBV5 and TRBJ2-7; 10 nucleotides line up with TRBD2. Germline V lookup: CDR1 LGHNA, CDR2 YNLKQL (reference sequence). After removal of 3 bases from V and 0 bases from J, the junction contained 5 bases not matched to a gene. The CDR3 spans 16 residues. CDR3 region: CASSQKTGGGSYEQYF. Incomplete CDR3 DNA: TGTGCCAGCAGCCAGAAAACTGGGGGGGGCTCCTAT.

This clone showed up just a few times. Gene and germline names: mouse. The sequenced fragment ends 4 residues before the CDR3 boundary, so the rest is inferred from the germline J gene. The chain combines TRBV1 with TRBJ1-1, with 9 bases fitting TRBD1. Germline V gene data show CDR1 as NSQYPW and CDR2 as LRSPGD (reference sequence). The CDR3 runs to 17 residues. With V trimmed by 0 bases and J by 3 bases, 8 bases remained unmatched. The CDR3 here is CTCSADLGTGSDTEVFF. CDR3 DNA, as far as it was read: TGCACCTGCAGTGCAGATCTTGGGACAGGGTCGGACACA.

The sample holds a few counts of this clone. Germline and genes: mouse. The CDR3 goes on 4 residues after the read ends, and that part is filled in from the germline J gene. Other DNA sequences in the sample encode the same CDR3. The chain recombines TRBV13-1 with TRBJ1-1; TRBD1 agrees at 8 bases. CDR1 and CDR2 from the germline V gene are NSHNY and SYGAGN. Losses at the gene ends were 5 bases for V and 0 bases for J; bases not matched to a gene: 3. The CDR3 is 14 amino acids. The CDR3 is CASRDRGPNTEVFF. The sequenced CDR3 bases are TGTGCCAGCAGAGACAGGGGCCCAAACACA.